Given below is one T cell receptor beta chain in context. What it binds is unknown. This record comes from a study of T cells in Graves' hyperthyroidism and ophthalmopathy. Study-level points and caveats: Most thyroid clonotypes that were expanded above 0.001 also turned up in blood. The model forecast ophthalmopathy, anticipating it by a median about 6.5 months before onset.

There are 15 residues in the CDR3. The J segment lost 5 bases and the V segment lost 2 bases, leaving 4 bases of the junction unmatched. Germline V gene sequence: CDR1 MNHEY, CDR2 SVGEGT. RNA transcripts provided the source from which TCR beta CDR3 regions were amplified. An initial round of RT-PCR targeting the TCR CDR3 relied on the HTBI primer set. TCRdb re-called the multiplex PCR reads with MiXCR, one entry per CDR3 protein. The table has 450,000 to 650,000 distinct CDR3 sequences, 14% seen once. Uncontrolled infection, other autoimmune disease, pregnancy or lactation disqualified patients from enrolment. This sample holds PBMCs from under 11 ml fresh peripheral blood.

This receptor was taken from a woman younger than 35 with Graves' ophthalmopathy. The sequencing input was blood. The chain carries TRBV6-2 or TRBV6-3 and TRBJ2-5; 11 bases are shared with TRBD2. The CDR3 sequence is CASSYGSGRGETQYF. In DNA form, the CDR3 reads TGTGCCAGCAGTTACGGTAGCGGGAGGGGGGAGACCCAGTACTTC.